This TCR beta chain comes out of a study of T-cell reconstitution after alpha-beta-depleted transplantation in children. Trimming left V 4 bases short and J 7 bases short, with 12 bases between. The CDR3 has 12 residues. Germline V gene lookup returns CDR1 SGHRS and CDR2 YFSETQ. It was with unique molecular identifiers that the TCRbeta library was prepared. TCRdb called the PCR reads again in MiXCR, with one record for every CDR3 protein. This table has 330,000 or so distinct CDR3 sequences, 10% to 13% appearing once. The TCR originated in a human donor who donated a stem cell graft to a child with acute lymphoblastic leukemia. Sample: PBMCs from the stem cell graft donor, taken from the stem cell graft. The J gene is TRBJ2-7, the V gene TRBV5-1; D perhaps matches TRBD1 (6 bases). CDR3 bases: TGCGCCAGCAGCACCAGGGGTGAGGAGCAGTACTTC. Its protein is CASSTRGEEQYF.